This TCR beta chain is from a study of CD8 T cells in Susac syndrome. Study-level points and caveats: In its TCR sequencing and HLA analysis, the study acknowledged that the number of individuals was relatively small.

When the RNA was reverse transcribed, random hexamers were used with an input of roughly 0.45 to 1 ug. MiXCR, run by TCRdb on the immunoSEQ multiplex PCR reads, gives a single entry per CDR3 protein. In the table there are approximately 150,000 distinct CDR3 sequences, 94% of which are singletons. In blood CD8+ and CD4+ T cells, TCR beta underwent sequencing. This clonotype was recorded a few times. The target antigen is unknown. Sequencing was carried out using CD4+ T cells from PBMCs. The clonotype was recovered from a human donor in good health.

CDR3 nucleotides: TGTGCCAGCAGCCCGCTACTAGCGGGATCCGAGCAGTACTTC. Translating it yields CASSPLLAGSEQYF. V is TRBV7-3 and J is TRBJ2-7; 10 bases line up with TRBD2. The V gene's germline CDR1 is SGHTA and CDR2 FQGTGA. CDR3 size: 14 residues. The J segment lost 6 bases and the V segment lost 5 bases, leaving 7 bases of the junction unmatched.